The 20 T cell receptor beta chains in this list originate from one sample, sequenced in a study of control samples from healthy donors and cancer patients. Some clones are missing from TCRdb's copy, which holds only in-frame ones; the method was immunoSEQ multiplex PCR. This table holds approximately 74,000 clones, about 94% found once. The specimen was blood. These TCRs come from a woman aged 30 to 39 in good health.

The chain is built from TRBV10-1 and TRBJ1-1; TRBD1 might be the D (5 bases). The CDR3 is 14 residues long. Germline assignment: CDR1 WNHNN and CDR2 SYGVQD (reference sequence). The V and J ends lost 2 bases and 5 bases respectively, with 12 bases between them. The CDR3 region has the DNA TGCGCCAGCAGTGAGCCGAAGGGGCGGACTGAAGCTTTCTTT. It translates to CASSEPKGRTEAFF.

This chain links TRBV7-9 with TRBJ1-1; D ambiguous. V was shortened by 5 bases and J by 4 bases, with 11 bases between the two germline ends. This CDR3 is 13 amino acids long. Germline V CDR1 and CDR2: SEHNR, FQNEAQ (reference sequence). CDR3 region: CASSPEGITEAFF. CDR3 nucleotide sequence: TGTGCCAGCAGCCCCGAAGGAATCACTGAAGCTTTCTTT. Drawing the rest from reference TRBV7-9 and TRBJ1-1, the complete variable domain is DTGVSQNPRHKITKRGQNVTFRCDPISEHNRLYWYRQTLGQGPEFLTYFQNEAQLEKSRLLSDRFSAERPKGSFSTLEIQRTEQGDSAMYLCASSPEGITEAFFGQGTRLTVV.

The chain has TRBV9 and TRBJ1-6; 9 bases are shared with TRBD1. The V gene's germline CDR1 is SGDLS and CDR2 YYNGEE. Germline trimming cut 0 bases from V and 5 bases from J; bases unmatched to any gene: 3. CDR3 length: 16 residues. The CDR3 spells CASSVGTGDNNSPLHF. The DNA for the CDR3 is TGTGCCAGCAGCGTAGGGACAGGGGATAATAATTCACCCCTCCACTTT.

V is TRBV10-1 and J is TRBJ2-3; weak D call: TRBD2 (7 bases). The CDR3 covers 14 residues. Germline V gene lookup returns CDR1 WNHNN and CDR2 SYGVQD (reference sequence). Between the trimmed V and J ends, which lost 3 bases and 6 bases, there was a span of 13 bases. Here the CDR3 reads CASSDGGPGDTQYF. Here the CDR3 DNA reads TGCGCCAGCAGTGACGGGGGGCCCGGGGATACGCAGTATTTT.

The V gene is TRBV7-9, the J gene TRBJ2-7, with unresolved D. V gave up 6 bases and J gave up 3 bases, with 6 bases separating them. The CDR3 contains 11 residues. The germline CDR1 and CDR2 sequences are SEHNR and FQNEAQ (reference sequence). The CDR3 here is CASSSVYEQYF. For the CDR3, the DNA is TGTGCCAGCAGTTCAGTCTACGAGCAGTACTTC. The whole variable domain, filled in from reference TRBV7-9 and TRBJ2-7, reads DTGVSQNPRHKITKRGQNVTFRCDPISEHNRLYWYRQTLGQGPEFLTYFQNEAQLEKSRLLSDRFSAERPKGSFSTLEIQRTEQGDSAMYLCASSSVYEQYFGPGTRLTVT.

CDR3 region: CASSARANEKLFF. The CDR3 DNA reads TGCGCCAGCAGTGCCCGGGCTAATGAAAAACTGTTTTTT. The chain couples TRBV10-2 to TRBJ1-4, with unresolved D. The V gene lost 4 bases and the J gene lost 3 bases, with 6 bases spanning the gap. This CDR3 has 13 amino acids. In germline, CDR1 is WSHSY, CDR2 SAAADI.

The chain uses TRBV20-1 and TRBJ2-1, with D tentatively TRBD1 or TRBD2 (5 bases each). The V end was cut by 5 bases, the J end by 12 bases, with 14 bases between. The CDR3 sequence is 11 residues long. Germline V gene sequence: CDR1 DFQATT, CDR2 SNEGSKA (reference sequence). This chain's CDR3 is CSADRDRGQFF. The DNA of the CDR3 is TGCAGTGCTGACCGGGACCGGGGGCAGTTCTTC.

The rearrangement uses TRBV5-1 and TRBJ1-2; maybe TRBD1 (6 bases). CDR3 size: 15 residues. CDR1 is SGHRS and CDR2 is YFSETQ in the germline V gene. V was cut by 4 bases and J by 0 bases, with 13 bases left in between. Written as DNA, the CDR3 is TGCGCCAGCAGCAAGACAGGCCCCCCTAACTATGGCTACACCTTC. It is translated as CASSKTGPPNYGYTF. Using reference TRBV5-1 and TRBJ1-2 for the parts outside the CDR3, the full variable domain is KAGVTQTPRYLIKTRGQQVTLSCSPISGHRSVSWYQQTPGQGLQFLFEYFSETQRNKGNFPGRFSGRQFSNSRSEMNVSTLELGDSALYLCASSKTGPPNYGYTFGSGTRLTVV.

The chain has TRBV30 and TRBJ1-2, with D possibly TRBD1 on 5 matching bases. This CDR3 region has 12 residues. V lost 0 bases and J 8 bases, leaving 10 bases between the germline ends. Germline assignment: CDR1 GTSNPN and CDR2 SVGIG (reference sequence). CDR3 loop: CAWSVGTFGYTF. In DNA form, the CDR3 reads TGTGCCTGGAGTGTTGGGACTTTCGGCTACACCTTC. The variable domain in full, with the rest retrieved from reference TRBV30 and TRBJ1-2, is SQTIHQWPATLVQPVGSPLSLECTVEGTSNPNLYWYRQAAGRGLQLLFYSVGIGQISSEVPQNLSASRPQDRQFILSSKKLLLSDSGFYLCAWSVGTFGYTFGSGTRLTVV.

The chain uses TRBV29-1 and TRBJ2-5; 11 bases agree with TRBD2. The CDR3 has 14 amino acids. Germline CDR1 reads SQVTM; CDR2 reads ANQGSEA. Losses at the gene ends were 4 bases for V and 5 bases for J; bases not matched to a gene: 6. CDR3 amino acids: CSVGTSGSGETQYF. CDR3 in DNA: TGCAGCGTTGGGACTAGCGGGTCAGGGGAGACCCAGTACTTC.

Written as DNA, the CDR3 is TGTGCCAGCATTGTAGAAACGAGGACCGGGGAGCTGTTTTTT. This sequence encodes CASIVETRTGELFF. The J gene is TRBJ2-2, the V gene TRBV2; D not certain. The germline gives CDR1 SNHLY, CDR2 FYNNEI. This CDR3 has 14 residues. V dropped 7 bases and J dropped 5 bases, with 14 bases sitting between them.

This chain uses TRBV14 with TRBJ1-2; D is unclear. This CDR3 has 11 residues. The germline V and J ends were trimmed by 5 bases and 5 bases, with 6 bases remaining between them. Germline V gene sequence: CDR1 SGHDN, CDR2 FVKESK. The CDR3: CASSEAYGYTF. Here the CDR3 DNA reads TGTGCCAGCAGCGAAGCTTATGGCTACACCTTC.

V is TRBV30 and J is TRBJ1-3, with 7 positions matching TRBD1. The CDR3 is 15 amino acids. Germline values: CDR1 GTSNPN, CDR2 SVGIG (reference sequence). V shed 3 bases and J 0 bases; nucleotides not matched to a gene: 5. CDR3 sequence: CAWRGQWGSGNTIYF. DNA of the CDR3: TGTGCCTGGAGGGGACAGTGGGGCTCTGGAAACACCATATATTTT.

The J gene is TRBJ1-2, the V gene TRBV28, with 11 bases fitting TRBD1. CDR1 and CDR2 (germline): MDHEN, SYDVKM. The CDR3 is made up of 17 amino acids. The V segment lost 4 bases and the J segment 2 bases; nucleotides outside the gene matches: 9. The chain's CDR3 is CASSSTGTGGKNYGYTF. Here the CDR3 DNA reads TGTGCCAGCAGTTCGACCGGGACAGGGGGTAAGAACTATGGCTACACCTTC.

CDR3: CASSGGRGRYGYTF. In nucleotides, the CDR3 is TGTGCCAGCAGCGGGGGGAGGGGACGCTATGGCTACACCTTC. The chain recombines TRBV28 with TRBJ1-2, with TRBD1 as a possible D gene (5 bases). The ends were cut back, 6 bases at V and 4 bases at J, with 15 bases in the middle. From germline, CDR1 is MDHEN and CDR2 SYDVKM. The CDR3 spans 14 residues.

The V and J genes are TRBV21-1 and TRBJ2-1; no DNA check was done on the table's D call, TRBD1. TRBV21-1 is a pseudogene. The CDR3 consists of 14 residues. CDR3 nucleotide sequence: TGTGCCAGCAGCAAAGAGGCGGCAGGGGATGAGCAGTTCTTC. This translates into CASSKEAAGDEQFF.

The chain combines TRBV29-1 with TRBJ1-1, with D hard to call. Trimming shortened V by 3 bases and J by 0 bases, and 8 bases separated the two germline ends. The CDR3 extends over 13 amino acids. In germline, CDR1 is SQVTM, CDR2 ANQGSEA. The CDR3 DNA reads as TGCAGCGTTGAGAACCTTCTGAACACTGAAGCTTTCTTT. Encoded protein: CSVENLLNTEAFF.

This clone was seen a single time. The chain recombines TRBV29-1 with TRBJ2-1; 9 bases align to TRBD2. Germline V CDR1 and CDR2: SQVTM, ANQGSEA. With V trimmed by 2 bases and J by 3 bases, 2 bases remained unmatched. The CDR3 has 14 amino acids. In DNA form, the CDR3 reads TGCAGCGTTGAACTGCGGGGGGGCTACAATGAGCAGTTCTTC. Translating it yields CSVELRGGYNEQFF.

The rearrangement links TRBV19 to TRBJ1-2, with D maybe TRBD1 (5 bases). There are 12 residues in the CDR3. The germline V gene encodes CDR1 LNHDA and CDR2 SQIVND (reference sequence). V gave up 6 bases and J gave up 6 bases, with 11 bases separating them. For the CDR3, the DNA is TGTGCCAGTAGGGGGCCGGGGGATGGCTACACCTTC. It is translated as CASRGPGDGYTF. Full variable domain (remainder filled in from reference TRBV19 and TRBJ1-2): DGGITQSPKYLFRKEGQNVTLSCEQNLNHDAMYWYRQDPGQGLRLIYYSQIVNDFQKGDIAEGYSVSREKKESFPLTVTSAQKNPTAFYLCASRGPGDGYTFGSGTRLTVV.

V usage is TRBV6-1 and J usage is TRBJ1-1; TRBD1 is a possible D gene (6 bases). Germline CDR1 and CDR2: MNHNS and SASEGT. V was cut by 3 bases and J by 1 base, with 9 bases left in between. The CDR3 runs to 14 residues. The CDR3 bases are TGTGCCAGCAGTGAGTTACAGGGGAACACTGAAGCTTTCTTT. Translating it yields CASSELQGNTEAFF.